The next 13 T cell receptor beta chains were all read from a single sample in a study of blood T cell repertoires in COVID-19. This table comes from immunoSEQ multiplex PCR, and its TCRdb copy is limited to in-frame clones, with some not included. The data show under 50,000 clones, roughly 88% seen once. The sample taken for sequencing was peripheral blood. These TCRs come from a man aged 70 or older with acute or convalescent COVID-19.

V is TRBV11-2 and J is TRBJ1-2; D uncertain. The CDR3 runs to 12 residues. V was trimmed by 5 bases and J by 1 base, leaving 5 bases between them. The V gene's germline CDR1 is SGHAT and CDR2 FQNNGV. The CDR3 nucleotides read TGTGCCAGCAGCGCCAGTAACTATGGCTACACCTTC. Translating it yields CASSASNYGYTF.

The chain uses TRBV28 and TRBJ2-7; 9 bases match TRBD2. This CDR3 is 16 amino acids long. The ends lost 5 bases at V and 6 bases at J; junction bases unmatched: 14. Germline V gene sequence: CDR1 MDHEN, CDR2 SYDVKM. The CDR3 sequence: CASSPGHSGREAEQYF. CDR3 DNA sequence: TGTGCCAGCAGTCCTGGGCATAGCGGGAGAGAGGCCGAGCAGTACTTC.

This clone was seen just once. The chain combines TRBV7-2 with TRBJ2-7, with TRBD1 as a possible D gene (5 bases). V lost 5 bases, J lost 0 bases, and 14 bases lay in between. Germline CDR1 reads SGHTA; CDR2 reads FQGNSA. The CDR3 has 15 residues. Here the CDR3 reads CASSRRMGPSYEQYF. As DNA, the CDR3 is TGTGCCAGCAGCCGCCGAATGGGGCCCTCCTACGAGCAGTACTTC.

For the CDR3, the DNA is TGTGCCAGCAGCCAAGTGAGTCTAGCGGGAGGCTCAGAGACCCAGTACTTC. Translating gives CASSQVSLAGGSETQYF. V gene TRBV14 combines with J gene TRBJ2-5; 11 nucleotides line up with TRBD2. CDR1 is SGHDN, CDR2 FVKESK, per germline. The ends lost 1 base at V and 4 bases at J; junction bases unmatched: 8. This CDR3 spans 17 amino acids.

J is TRBJ2-1 and V is TRBV5-1; the D is unclear. This CDR3 spans 15 amino acids. Germline CDR1 and CDR2: SGHRS and YFSETQ. V was cut by 4 bases and J by 7 bases, with 18 bases left in between. CDR3 DNA: TGCGCCAGCAGCCGGTCAAGCCCTGCTTTTAATGAGCAGTTCTTC. This translates into CASSRSSPAFNEQFF.

The chain links TRBV9 to TRBJ1-3; a weak D match, TRBD1 (5 bases). The CDR3 has 14 residues. Trimming removed 0 bases from V and 4 bases from J, with 8 bases in between. Germline CDR1 is SGDLS and CDR2 is YYNGEE. The CDR3 nucleotides read TGTGCCAGCAGCGTAGCAGGGTTGGGAAACACCATATATTTT. This encodes CASSVAGLGNTIYF.

The gene calls are TRBV18 and TRBJ1-1, with a possible D match to TRBD1 (6 bases). Germline CDR1 reads KGHSH; CDR2 reads LQKENI. V lost 6 bases and J lost 6, with 14 bases in between. The CDR3 extends over 13 amino acids. In nucleotides, the CDR3 is TGTGCCAGCTCTCTACAGGGACCCGCTGAAGCTTTCTTT. Its translation: CASSLQGPAEAFF.

The gene calls are TRBV6-2 or TRBV6-3 and TRBJ1-1; 7 nucleotides align to TRBD1. Germline V gene lookup returns CDR1 MNHEY and CDR2 SVGEGT. The V and J ends lost 6 bases and 7 bases, in that order; junction bases with no gene match: 2. This CDR3 region has 11 residues. In nucleotides, the CDR3 is TGTGCCAGCAGCCGGACAGGTGAAGCTTTCTTT. Protein product: CASSRTGEAFF.

CDR3 in DNA: TGTGCCAGTAGTCCCGGGACAAGTAATCAGCCCCAGCATTTT. It is translated as CASSPGTSNQPQHF. V usage is TRBV19 and J usage is TRBJ1-5; perhaps TRBD1 as D (6 bases). Germline CDR1 is LNHDA and CDR2 is SQIVND (reference sequence). The germline V and J ends were trimmed by 5 bases and 4 bases, with 12 bases remaining between them. The CDR3 spans 14 residues.

The J gene is TRBJ2-5, the V gene TRBV7-2, with a tentative D call TRBD1 (5 bases). The CDR3 is 13 residues long. Trimming took off 11 bases at V and 4 bases at J, with 17 bases between the two ends. Per germline, CDR1 SGHTA and CDR2 FQGNSA. The CDR3 here is CAEEEIGVETQYF. CDR3 in DNA: TGTGCCGAAGAAGAGATAGGGGTAGAGACCCAGTACTTC.

V gene TRBV10-3 combines with J gene TRBJ2-1; D unresolved. The CDR3 runs 13 residues. Germline V gene lookup returns CDR1 ENHRY and CDR2 SYGVKD. Trimming took 10 bases from V and 2 from J, leaving 12 bases between them. The chain's CDR3 is CARSETPYNEQFF. CDR3 DNA: TGTGCCAGATCAGAAACCCCCTACAATGAGCAGTTCTTC.

The genes are TRBV4-2 and TRBJ2-5; 9 bases align to TRBD1. Germline CDR1 is LGHNA and CDR2 is YNFKEQ. J gave up 4 bases and V 4 bases, and 4 bases lay outside the gene matches. The length of the CDR3 is 14 residues. In DNA form, the CDR3 reads TGTGCCAGCAGCCCCTTGGGACAGGGAGAGACCCAGTACTTC. Translated: CASSPLGQGETQYF.

This chain links TRBV25-1 with TRBJ1-6; D gene uncertain. Trimming cost V 4 bases and J 9 bases, with 10 bases left between them. Germline V gene sequence: CDR1 MGHDK, CDR2 SYGVNS. This CDR3 is built from 13 residues. The CDR3 nucleotides read TGTGCCAGCAGTGGTTACGGAGGTTCACCCCTCCACTTT. As protein: CASSGYGGSPLHF. The full variable domain, in which reference TRBV25-1 and TRBJ1-6 provide the parts outside the CDR3, is EADIYQTPRYLVIGTGKKITLECSQTMGHDKMYWYQQDPGMELHLIHYSYGVNSTEKGDLSSESTVSRIRTEHFPLTLESARPSHTSQYLCASSGYGGSPLHFGNGTRLTVT.